Below are 17 T cell receptor beta chains sequenced from a single sample in a study of cytomegalovirus exposure and HLA in healthy donors. 13 Jbeta primers and 60 Vbeta primers were used for the PCR. The protocol was immunoSEQ multiplex PCR, while the TCRdb copy is restricted to in-frame clones and leaves out a portion. The table records about 140,000 clones, about 72% of them present only once. Sequencing input: PBMCs. The receptors originated from a man in his sixties in good health and CMV-seronegative.

The chain joins TRBV7-2 to TRBJ1-4; no clear D gene. CDR3 size: 15 residues. CDR1 is SGHTA, CDR2 FQGNSA, per germline. The V and J ends lost 2 bases and 4 bases respectively, with 11 bases between them. The CDR3 loop is CASSLQAGFNEKLFF. The CDR3 coding sequence is TGTGCCAGCAGCTTACAGGCGGGGTTTAATGAAAAACTGTTTTTT.

The V and J genes are TRBV5-1 and TRBJ1-1, with a weak D call TRBD1 (5 bases). CDR1 and CDR2 from the germline V gene are SGHRS and YFSETQ. The CDR3 contains 12 residues. Trimming removed 5 bases from V and 5 bases from J, with 10 bases in between. The CDR3 sequence is CASRRGGTEAFF. The DNA of the CDR3 is TGCGCCAGCAGGCGGGGCGGGACTGAAGCTTTCTTT.

This clone has a handful of counts. This chain joins TRBV20-1 and TRBJ2-3, with 8 bases fitting TRBD1. With 7 bases clipped from V and 12 bases from J, the junction kept 6 bases outside the gene matches. The germline gives CDR1 DFQATT, CDR2 SNEGSKA (reference sequence). The CDR3 length is 10 residues. The CDR3 DNA is TGCAGTGGGACCGGGACAGGACAGTATTTT. Protein: CSGTGTGQYF.

Here the CDR3 reads CASSLMGPTSSYNEQFF. CDR3 nucleotides: TGTGCCAGCAGCTTAATGGGCCCAACAAGCTCCTACAATGAGCAGTTCTTC. The chain employs TRBV7-6 and TRBJ2-1; D gene uncertain. Trimming removed 2 bases from V and 0 bases from J, with 14 bases in between. Germline CDR1 is SGHVS and CDR2 is FNYEAQ. The CDR3 is 17 amino acids. The entire variable domain, with the rest obtained from reference TRBV7-6 and TRBJ2-1, is as follows: GAGVSQSPRYKVTKRGQDVALRCDPISGHVSLYWYRQALGQGPEFLTYFNYEAQQDKSGLPNDRFSAERPEGSISTLTIQRTEQRDSAMYRCASSLMGPTSSYNEQFFGPGTRLTVL.

This clone appeared a few times. V and J are TRBV18 and TRBJ1-1; 7 bases agree with TRBD1. The germline CDR1 and CDR2 sequences are KGHSH and LQKENI. CDR3 size: 14 residues. With 1 base clipped from V and 11 bases from J, the junction kept 10 bases outside the gene matches. The CDR3 spells CASSPLGQDSAAFF. CDR3 DNA sequence: TGTGCCAGCTCACCACTTGGACAGGACTCGGCGGCTTTCTTT.

This clone occurred a few times. V usage is TRBV29-1 and J usage is TRBJ2-7, with D perhaps TRBD2 (5 bases). Germline V CDR1 and CDR2: SQVTM, ANQGSEA. The CDR3 covers 15 residues. Trimming took off 0 bases at V and 1 base at J, with 13 bases between the two ends. The DNA for the CDR3 is TGCAGCGTTGAAGATCCGAGGACTGGGTCCTACGAGCAGTACTTC. Amino acids: CSVEDPRTGSYEQYF.

This clone was recorded a few times. V gene TRBV5-5 combines with J gene TRBJ1-5; maybe TRBD1 (6 bases). Germline V lookup: CDR1 SGHKS, CDR2 YYEKEE (reference sequence). Trimming stripped 1 base from V and 0 bases from J, with 11 bases between. The CDR3 consists of 16 residues. CDR3 sequence reads: CASSLTQGYSNQPQHF. For the CDR3, the DNA is TGTGCCAGCAGCTTGACTCAGGGGTATAGCAATCAGCCCCAGCATTTT.

The CDR3 bases are TGCGCCAGCAGCTTGGAGGCAGGGTACGAGCAGTACTTC. Protein: CASSLEAGYEQYF. The chain joins TRBV5-1 to TRBJ2-7; the D gene is possibly TRBD1 (5 bases). V lost 0 bases and J 4 bases, leaving 8 bases between the germline ends. This CDR3 spans 13 amino acids. The germline gives CDR1 SGHRS, CDR2 YFSETQ.

V is TRBV6-6 and J is TRBJ2-7; D might be TRBD1 (6 bases). This CDR3 is 13 amino acids long. V was cut by 4 bases and J by 4 bases, with 11 bases left in between. Germline assignment: CDR1 MNHNY and CDR2 SVGAGI (reference sequence). The CDR3 region has the DNA TGTGCCAGCAGTTTAGGGGGTTTGTACGAGCAGTACTTC. Translating it yields CASSLGGLYEQYF.

The chain joins TRBV9 to TRBJ1-3, with 10 bases lining up with TRBD1. This CDR3 has 15 residues. Germline assignment: CDR1 SGDLS and CDR2 YYNGEE. The trim removed 3 bases at V and 4 bases at J, leaving 4 bases unmatched. The DNA of the CDR3 is TGTGCCAGCAGCGAAGGGACAGGGGTAGGAAACACCATATATTTT. This encodes CASSEGTGVGNTIYF.

This chain connects TRBV19 to TRBJ2-7; 8 bases fit TRBD1. CDR1 is LNHDA, CDR2 SQIVND, per germline (reference sequence). The CDR3 runs to 16 residues. J gave up 2 bases and V 5 bases, and 11 bases lay outside the gene matches. The CDR3 bases are TGTGCCAGTAGTCCCATCGGACAGGGTCACACCTACGAGCAGTACTTC. This encodes CASSPIGQGHTYEQYF.

The CDR3 DNA sequence: TGTGCCAGCAGTTCCCCGGGACAGGGGTCTGAAAAACTGTTTTTT. Translating it yields CASSSPGQGSEKLFF. The chain employs TRBV28 and TRBJ1-4; 10 nucleotides match TRBD1. Germline V gene data show CDR1 as MDHEN and CDR2 as SYDVKM. This CDR3 has 15 amino acids. J was trimmed by 7 bases and V by 4 bases; bases with no gene match: 6.

Only a few counts were recorded for this clone. The rearrangement links TRBV28 to TRBJ1-5, with 9 bases matching TRBD1. CDR1 is MDHEN, CDR2 SYDVKM, per germline. V shed 5 bases and J 4 bases; nucleotides not matched to a gene: 3. This CDR3 is built from 14 residues. CDR3 DNA: TGTGCCAGCAGTATTGGACAGGGGAATCAGCCCCAGCATTTT. Its translation is CASSIGQGNQPQHF. Using reference TRBV28 and TRBJ1-5 for the parts outside the CDR3, the full variable domain is DVKVTQSSRYLVKRTGEKVFLECVQDMDHENMFWYRQDPGLGLRLIYFSYDVKMKEKGDIPEGYSVSREKKERFSLILESASTNQTSMYLCASSIGQGNQPQHFGDGTRLSIL.

The genes are TRBV10-3 and TRBJ1-5; weak D call: TRBD1 (6 bases). CDR3 length: 15 amino acids. V lost 3 bases and J 3 bases, leaving 12 bases between the germline ends. Per the germline V gene, CDR1 is ENHRY and CDR2 is SYGVKD. In nucleotides, the CDR3 is TGTGCCATCAGTGATGGGGGCGCGTCCAATCAGCCCCAGCATTTT. It yields the protein CAISDGGASNQPQHF.

V is TRBV2 and J is TRBJ1-2, with D possibly TRBD1 on 5 matching bases. Per germline, CDR1 SNHLY and CDR2 FYNNEI. The CDR3 totals 13 residues. Trimming shortened V by 4 bases and J by 4 bases, and 10 bases separated the two germline ends. CDR3 nucleotides: TGTGCCAGCAGTGTTTCAGGGATCTATGGCTACACCTTC. Residues: CASSVSGIYGYTF.

The gene calls are TRBV5-1 and TRBJ1-1; no definite D call. CDR3 length equals 15 residues. The V end was cut by 0 bases, the J end by 4 bases, with 13 bases between. The germline V gene has CDR1 SGHRS and CDR2 YFSETQ. CDR3 residues: CASSLVGGSSTEAFF. CDR3 DNA: TGCGCCAGCAGCTTGGTCGGAGGGTCGAGCACTGAAGCTTTCTTT.

The genes are TRBV5-1 and TRBJ2-7, with no clear D. CDR1 is SGHRS, CDR2 YFSETQ, per germline. V lost 5 bases to trimming and J lost 2 bases, with 5 bases between them. This CDR3 region has 11 residues. CDR3: CASSNTYEQYF. The DNA of the CDR3 is TGCGCCAGCAGTAATACCTACGAGCAGTACTTC.